These 6 T cell receptor beta chains originate from one sample sequenced in a study of T-cell reconstitution after alpha-beta-depleted transplantation in children. Preparation of the TCRbeta library used unique molecular identifiers. In TCRdb, the PCR reads were re-called with MiXCR into one record per CDR3 protein. The sample lists some 600,000 distinct CDR3 sequences, about an eighth occurring once. This specimen was PBMCs, mostly from graft donor cells, taken 360 days after TCRalphabeta/CD19-depleted stem cell transplant. The receptors here all came from a male patient between 10 and 17 years old who had a stem cell transplant for acute myeloid leukemia, so the T cells may come from the graft donor.

Concerning this clonotype itself: Sequence at one end of the junction differs from germline and may be a read error. The genes are TRBV20-1 and TRBJ1-3; maybe TRBD1 (5 bases). Germline V lookup: CDR1 DFQATT, CDR2 SNEGSKA (reference sequence). CDR3 length: 17 residues. The chain's CDR3 is CCARVPGTSRSGNTIYF. The CDR3 nucleotides are TGCTGTGCTAGGGTGCCCGGGACGTCCCGCTCTGGAAACACCATATATTTT.

The chain joins TRBV5-1 to TRBJ2-2; D tentatively fits TRBD1 or TRBD2 (5 bases each). Between the trimmed V and J ends, which lost 4 bases and 6 bases, there was a span of 13 bases. Germline-derived CDR1 and CDR2 are SGHRS and YFSETQ. This CDR3 is built from 14 residues. Here the CDR3 DNA reads TGCGCCAGCAGCAGGGGAGATGATCCCGGGGAGCTGTTTTTT. Its translation is CASSRGDDPGELFF.

The sample holds a few counts of this clonotype. The chain combines TRBV19 with TRBJ2-7, with D hard to call. CDR1 and CDR2 from the germline V gene are LNHDA and SQIVND (reference sequence). V was cut by 3 bases and J by 3 bases, with 9 bases left in between. The length of the CDR3 is 13 residues. The CDR3 DNA follows: TGTGCCAGTAGTATTTCCGATAGCTACGAGCAGTACTTC. Protein sequence: CASSISDSYEQYF.

This rearrangement joins TRBV11-2 to TRBJ2-1, with D maybe TRBD1 (6 bases). Trimming removed 5 bases at V and 12 bases at J, with 14 bases between. CDR1 SGHAT and CDR2 FQNNGV come from the germline V gene. The CDR3 covers 12 residues. In nucleotides, the CDR3 is TGTGCCAGCAGCCCGAAGGGGGAGCGGCAGTTCTTC. It codes for CASSPKGERQFF.

This clonotype has a handful of counts. This chain uses TRBV5-1 with TRBJ2-7, with TRBD2 identical over 16 bases. Trimming cost V 4 bases and J 2 bases; bases outside gene matches: 9. Germline lookup yields CDR1 SGHRS and CDR2 YFSETQ. The CDR3 consists of 18 residues. The CDR3 DNA reads TGCGCCAGCAGCCCGGGACTAGCGGGAGGGCTGGGCGCCTACGAGCAGTACTTC. Translated, it gives CASSPGLAGGLGAYEQYF.

This clonotype was observed at least ten times. The V gene is TRBV29-1, the J gene TRBJ2-5; TRBD1 agrees at 10 bases. The CDR3 extends over 13 amino acids. Trimming cost V 6 bases and J 6 bases; bases outside gene matches: 7. From germline, CDR1 is SQVTM and CDR2 ANQGSEA. In DNA form, the CDR3 reads TGCAGCGTCCCGGGGACAGGGGAACAGACCCAGTACTTC. It yields the protein CSVPGTGEQTQYF.